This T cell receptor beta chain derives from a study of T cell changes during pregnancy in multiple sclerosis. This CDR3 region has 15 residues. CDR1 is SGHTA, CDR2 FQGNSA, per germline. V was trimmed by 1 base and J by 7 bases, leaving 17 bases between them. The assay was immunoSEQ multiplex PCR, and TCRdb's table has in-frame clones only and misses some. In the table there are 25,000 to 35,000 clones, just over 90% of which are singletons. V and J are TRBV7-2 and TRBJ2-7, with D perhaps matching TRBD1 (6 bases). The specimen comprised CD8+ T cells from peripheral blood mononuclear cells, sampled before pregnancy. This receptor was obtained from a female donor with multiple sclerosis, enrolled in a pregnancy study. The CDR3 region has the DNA TGTGCCAGCAGCTTAGGGATTTCAGGGGCCGCAGAGCAGTACTTC. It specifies CASSLGISGAAEQYF.